One sample yielded the 22 T cell receptor beta chains listed below, sequenced in a study of blood T cell repertoires in COVID-19. Assay: immunoSEQ multiplex PCR; the TCRdb copy retains only in-frame clones and omits some. The sample records 230,000 or so clones, nearly 90% being singletons. The source material was peripheral blood. These receptors came from a woman aged 60-75 years with COVID-19, enrolled during active disease.

V and J are TRBV5-4 and TRBJ1-6, with 7 bases fitting TRBD1. This CDR3 region has 15 residues. V shed 4 bases and J 7 bases; nucleotides not matched to a gene: 8. The germline V gene encodes CDR1 SGHNT and CDR2 YYREEE (reference sequence). CDR3 bases: TGTGCCAGCAGCCCACGGACAGGCGACAATTCACCCCTCCACTTT. It yields the protein CASSPRTGDNSPLHF. The full variable domain, with the rest looked up from reference TRBV5-4 and TRBJ1-6, is ETGVTQSPTHLIKTRGQQVTLRCSSQSGHNTVSWYQQALGQGPQFIFQYYREEENGRGNFPPRFSGLQFPNYSSELNVNALELDDSALYLCASSPRTGDNSPLHFGNGTRLTVT.

The chain is built from TRBV19 and TRBJ1-1; 8 nucleotides match TRBD1. From germline, CDR1 is LNHDA and CDR2 SQIVND (reference sequence). There are 17 residues in the CDR3. The V gene end was trimmed by 0 bases and the J gene end by 3 bases; junction bases not matched to a gene: 9. The CDR3 region is CASSIDGQGAKYTEAFF. The CDR3 nucleotides are TGTGCCAGTAGTATAGATGGGCAGGGGGCGAAGTACACTGAAGCTTTCTTT.

This clone was detected only once. The chain uses TRBV5-5 and TRBJ2-5; 9 nucleotides match TRBD2. This CDR3 is 15 amino acids long. The germline V gene has CDR1 SGHKS and CDR2 YYEKEE (reference sequence). V shed 1 base and J 10 bases; nucleotides not matched to a gene: 11. The CDR3 DNA is TGTGCCAGCAGCTTGTCTGCTAGCGGGGTAGGGGGCCAGTACTTC. Its protein product is CASSLSASGVGGQYF.

This chain connects TRBV9 to TRBJ1-1; D remains ambiguous. The germline V and J ends were trimmed by 0 bases and 1 base, with 13 bases remaining between them. Per germline, CDR1 SGDLS and CDR2 YYNGEE. This CDR3 contains 16 residues. The CDR3 DNA is TGTGCCAGCAGCGTAGATCGGGGATTCCCGAACACTGAAGCTTTCTTT. It yields the protein CASSVDRGFPNTEAFF.

This CDR3 is CASSVDPPSGPQHF. CDR3 coding DNA: TGTGCCAGCAGCGTAGATCCCCCCAGTGGGCCCCAGCATTTT. This chain joins TRBV9 and TRBJ1-5; D gene uncertain. The V end lost 0 bases, the J end lost 9 bases, and 13 bases lay between the germline ends. CDR1 and CDR2 from the germline V gene are SGDLS and YYNGEE. The CDR3 covers 14 residues.

This clone has only one observation. The chain links TRBV19 to TRBJ2-7, with 8 bases identical to TRBD2. CDR3 length equals 15 residues. CDR1 and CDR2 (germline): LNHDA, SQIVND (reference sequence). V trimming: 3 bases; J trimming: 5 bases; junction bases outside the gene matches: 9. CDR3 DNA sequence: TGTGCCAGTAGTATTAGCGGGGTAACTAACAACGAGCAGTACTTC. Translating it yields CASSISGVTNNEQYF.

This chain joins TRBV2 and TRBJ2-4; TRBD2 is a possible D gene (6 bases). The V and J ends lost 7 bases and 6 bases respectively, with 16 bases between them. The CDR3 sequence is 14 residues long. Germline lookup yields CDR1 SNHLY and CDR2 FYNNEI. The CDR3 is CASNASGRRNIQYF. CDR3 coding DNA: TGTGCCAGCAATGCCTCAGGGAGGCGAAACATTCAGTACTTC.

V and J are TRBV6-2 or TRBV6-3 and TRBJ2-3; 8 positions match TRBD2. The CDR3 spans 14 residues. The V segment lost 5 bases and the J segment 0 bases; nucleotides outside the gene matches: 1. Germline CDR1 reads MNHEY; CDR2 reads SVGEGT. The CDR3 protein is CASSGGGSTDTQYF. The DNA of the CDR3 is TGTGCCAGCAGTGGCGGGGGGAGCACAGATACGCAGTATTTT.

The chain couples TRBV10-1 to TRBJ1-5, with 10 nucleotides matching TRBD1. Germline trimming cut 9 bases from V and 5 bases from J; bases unmatched to any gene: 4. Germline CDR1 is WNHNN and CDR2 is SYGVQD (reference sequence). The CDR3 runs 13 residues. CDR3 bases: TGCGCCAGGGGACAGGGGTCGTATCAGCCCCAGCATTTT. The encoded protein is CARGQGSYQPQHF.

This chain links TRBV5-8 with TRBJ2-1, with 10 bases matching TRBD1. The CDR3 covers 16 residues. J gave up 4 bases and V 1 base, and 5 bases lay outside the gene matches. Germline CDR1 reads SGHTS; CDR2 reads YDEGEE. CDR3 in amino acids: CASSLYPGQGYNEQFF. CDR3 sequence (DNA): TGTGCCAGCAGCTTGTATCCGGGACAGGGGTACAATGAGCAGTTCTTC. Using reference TRBV5-8 and TRBJ2-1 for the parts outside the CDR3, the full variable domain is EAGVTQSPTHLIKTRGQQATLRCSPISGHTSVYWYQQALGLGLQFLLWYDEGEERNRGNFPPRFSGRQFPNYSSELNVNALELEDSALYLCASSLYPGQGYNEQFFGPGTRLTVL.

The chain has TRBV6-5 and TRBJ1-5, with D uncertain. Germline V gene data show CDR1 as MNHEY and CDR2 as SVGAGI. CDR3 length: 14 residues. Trimming took 0 bases from V and 11 from J, leaving 14 bases between them. CDR3 region: CASSYSRVAGSQHF. CDR3 DNA sequence: TGTGCCAGCAGTTACTCGAGAGTGGCCGGGTCCCAGCATTTT.

V gene TRBV2 combines with J gene TRBJ2-2, with a possible D match to TRBD1 (5 bases). Germline CDR1 and CDR2: SNHLY and FYNNEI. The CDR3 extends over 15 amino acids. The ends were cut back, 3 bases at V and 2 bases at J, with 10 bases in the middle. The CDR3 region is CASSDGQGNTGELFF. The CDR3 DNA sequence: TGTGCCAGCAGTGATGGGCAGGGTAACACCGGGGAGCTGTTTTTT.

As DNA, the CDR3 is TGTGCCAGCAGCTCTTACCAGGGTGGGAAAAATGGCTACACCTTC. It codes for CASSSYQGGKNGYTF. This chain joins TRBV7-2 and TRBJ1-2; tentative D call: TRBD1 (5 bases). CDR1 SGHTA and CDR2 FQGNSA come from the germline V gene. V gave up 4 bases and J gave up 6 bases, with 18 bases separating them. The CDR3 runs to 15 residues.

The chain is built from TRBV10-2 and TRBJ1-2; 8 bases align to TRBD1. The V gene end was trimmed by 6 bases and the J gene end by 2 bases; junction bases not matched to a gene: 11. The length of the CDR3 is 16 residues. The V gene's germline CDR1 is WSHSY and CDR2 SAAADI. The CDR3 DNA follows: TGCGCCAGCAGCGCATCCTCGACAGGGGTAAACTATGGCTACACCTTC. Its protein is CASSASSTGVNYGYTF.

V gene TRBV5-8 combines with J gene TRBJ1-6, with D maybe TRBD1 (6 bases). The CDR3 is made up of 15 amino acids. V lost 6 bases, J lost 6 bases, and 16 bases lay in between. Looked up from germline, CDR1 is SGHTS and CDR2 is YDEGEE. The CDR3 DNA sequence: TGTGCCAGCAACACAGGGCTTTGGGGTAATTCACCCCTCCACTTT. Protein: CASNTGLWGNSPLHF.

The chain combines TRBV7-2 with TRBJ2-1; TRBD1 agrees at 11 bases. CDR3 length equals 15 residues. CDR1 and CDR2 from the germline V gene are SGHTA and FQGNSA. Unmatched junction bases numbered 4, after V lost 5 bases and J lost 4 bases. DNA for the CDR3: TGTGCCAGCAGCGCTGGACAGGGGGCGTACAATGAGCAGTTCTTC. Its protein is CASSAGQGAYNEQFF.

The rearrangement joins TRBV10-3 to TRBJ1-2, with D possibly being TRBD1 (5 bases). V shed 10 bases and J shed 0 bases, with 12 bases lying between them. CDR1 ENHRY and CDR2 SYGVKD come from the germline V gene. The CDR3 sequence is 13 residues long. CDR3 DNA: TGTGCCAAATCGACAGACGCTAACTATGGCTACACCTTC. Its translation is CAKSTDANYGYTF.

The chain employs TRBV5-1 and TRBJ1-2; TRBD1 aligns across 7 bases. Trimming at V came to 0 bases and at J to 8 bases, leaving 7 bases not matched to a gene. The CDR3 sequence is 14 residues long. The germline gives CDR1 SGHRS, CDR2 YFSETQ. CDR3 DNA sequence: TGCGCCAGCAGCTTGGAAGGGGGCAAGGGCGGCTACACCTTC. Residues: CASSLEGGKGGYTF.

The J gene is TRBJ1-5, the V gene TRBV12-3 or TRBV12-4, with no clear D. The CDR3 is made up of 13 amino acids. V lost 3 bases to trimming and J lost 6 bases, with 9 bases between them. CDR3 in DNA: TGTGCCAGCAGTTTTTCCCGGGGTCAGCCCCAGCATTTT. Protein product: CASSFSRGQPQHF.

This chain uses TRBV7-8 with TRBJ2-7; D is possibly TRBD2 (5 bases). The germline V gene encodes CDR1 SGHVS and CDR2 FQNEAQ. The CDR3 is 13 amino acids. With 4 bases removed from V and 4 bases from J, the gap between germline ends came to 11 bases. CDR3 DNA sequence: TGTGCCAGCAGCTCTCGGACTGAATACGAGCAGTACTTC. Its translation: CASSSRTEYEQYF.

The DNA for the CDR3 is TGTGCCAGCAGCCGGGGACTAGGTTTCTCCTACGAGCAGTACTTC. Residues: CASSRGLGFSYEQYF. V is TRBV5-4 and J is TRBJ2-7; 8 bases agree with TRBD2. J lost 0 bases, V lost 4 bases, and 6 bases had no gene match. The length of the CDR3 is 15 residues. CDR1 and CDR2 (germline): SGHNT, YYREEE (reference sequence).

The chain employs TRBV7-9 and TRBJ1-1; a possible D gene is TRBD1 (6 bases). The V end lost 3 bases, the J end lost 4 bases, and 9 bases lay between the germline ends. Germline V lookup: CDR1 SEHNR, CDR2 FQNEAQ (reference sequence). There are 13 residues in the CDR3. The CDR3 region is CASSLDSGTEAFF. The CDR3 nucleotides read TGTGCCAGCAGCTTGGACAGTGGCACTGAAGCTTTCTTT.